The 14 T cell receptor beta chains presented below share a single source sample, sequenced in a study of T cell responses to AZD1222 COVID-19 vaccine (dated by TCRdb to 2020 to 2023). Library creation used the immunoSEQ multiplex PCR assay. TCRdb took this table from immuneACCESS and kept in-frame rearrangements with V and J called. Such tables lack part of the clones; where checked against another copy, unresolved V genes explain under half of the gap, and the rest is unexplained. This sample comprises 150,000 to 200,000 clones, about 90% of them detected only once. The leading ten clones occupy 1% to 1.5% of the sample. The meaning of the sample's time point label: about 28 days (+/-7) after the second vaccine dose. The starting material was peripheral blood, obtained 28 days after the second AZD1222 dose. The source is an adult who received the AZD1222 COVID-19 vaccine.

This rearrangement joins TRBV7-9 to TRBJ2-7; maybe TRBD1 (6 bases). This CDR3 has 13 amino acids. Germline V gene lookup returns CDR1 SEHNR and CDR2 FQNEAQ (reference sequence). V lost 6 bases to trimming and J lost 2 bases, with 11 bases between them. The CDR3: CASSFTGTYEQYF. The CDR3 bases are TGTGCCAGCAGTTTTACAGGGACCTACGAGCAGTACTTC.

The CDR3 DNA is TGTGCCAGTCCCTATACCACAGGGTGGGATAATTCACCCCTCCACTTT. It specifies CASPYTTGWDNSPLHF. This chain links TRBV21-1 with TRBJ1-6; no check of the table's D call, TRBD1, against the DNA was made. TRBV21-1 is tagged as a pseudogene. CDR3 length equals 16 residues.

This clone was seen more than once but under ten times. The chain links TRBV2 to TRBJ1-2; possible D gene TRBD1, 5 bases. V lost 1 base, J lost 7 bases, and 10 bases lay in between. This CDR3 is built from 13 residues. The V gene's germline CDR1 is SNHLY and CDR2 FYNNEI. The CDR3 region has the DNA TGTGCCAGCAGTGAAGGGCAGGGAGGTGGCTACACCTTC. It encodes CASSEGQGGGYTF. The whole variable domain, filled in from reference TRBV2 and TRBJ1-2, reads EPEVTQTPSHQVTQMGQEVILRCVPISNHLYFYWYRQILGQKVEFLVSFYNNEISEKSEIFDDQFSVERPDGSNFTLKIRSTKLEDSAMYFCASSEGQGGGYTFGSGTRLTVV.

The V and J genes are TRBV29-1 and TRBJ1-2; D gene unclear. This CDR3 is built from 14 residues. In germline, CDR1 is SQVTM, CDR2 ANQGSEA. V was trimmed by 0 bases and J by 4 bases, leaving 12 bases between them. The CDR3 here is CSVEEGARLYGYTF. As DNA, the CDR3 is TGCAGCGTTGAAGAAGGAGCGCGGCTCTATGGCTACACCTTC.

This clone was seen just once. The chain carries TRBV7-2 and TRBJ1-1; 8 bases are a match to TRBD1. The CDR3 spans 16 residues. Germline lookup yields CDR1 SGHTA and CDR2 FQGNSA. After removal of 4 bases from V and 4 bases from J, the junction contained 11 bases not matched to a gene. The CDR3 reads CASSSDRVSVGTEAFF. The CDR3 bases are TGTGCCAGCAGCTCGGACAGGGTATCAGTGGGCACTGAAGCTTTCTTT.

The gene calls are TRBV5-5 and TRBJ1-2; 7 bases align to TRBD1. Germline CDR1 reads SGHKS; CDR2 reads YYEKEE (reference sequence). This CDR3 comprises 15 residues. The junction had 7 bases not matched to a gene; V was cut back by 0 bases and J by 5 bases. The CDR3 DNA sequence: TGTGCCAGCAGCTTGGGTCGGGACAGATCATATGGCTACACCTTC. Encoded protein: CASSLGRDRSYGYTF.

V and J are TRBV5-1 and TRBJ2-5; 8 bases are a match to TRBD2. This CDR3 contains 15 residues. V dropped 0 bases and J dropped 1; count of bases not matched to a gene: 2. Germline V lookup: CDR1 SGHRS, CDR2 YFSETQ. The CDR3 DNA reads as TGCGCCAGCAGCTTGGCTAGCGGGTTCCAAGAGACCCAGTACTTC. Its protein is CASSLASGFQETQYF.

For the CDR3, the DNA is TGCGCCAGCAGCTTGGAGGCGGCGAGCTCTGGAAACACCATATATTTT. This gives the protein CASSLEAASSGNTIYF. V is TRBV5-1 and J is TRBJ1-3; no reliable D call. CDR3 length: 16 residues. V gave up 0 bases and J gave up 0 bases, with 10 bases separating them. CDR1 and CDR2 (germline): SGHRS, YFSETQ. Full variable domain (missing parts from reference TRBV5-1 and TRBJ1-3): KAGVTQTPRYLIKTRGQQVTLSCSPISGHRSVSWYQQTPGQGLQFLFEYFSETQRNKGNFPGRFSGRQFSNSRSEMNVSTLELGDSALYLCASSLEAASSGNTIYFGEGSWLTVV.

V is TRBV3-1 (or the pseudogene TRBV3-2) and J is TRBJ1-1; D is unresolved. Between the trimmed V and J ends, which lost 8 bases and 4 bases, there was a span of 14 bases. Germline lookup yields CDR1 LGHDT and CDR2 YNNKEL (reference sequence). There are 13 residues in the CDR3. CDR3 region: CASLTKDATEAFF. Written as DNA, the CDR3 is TGTGCCAGCTTAACAAAAGACGCCACTGAAGCTTTCTTT.

CDR3 loop: CASSYGAPGELFF. In DNA form, the CDR3 reads TGTGCCAGCAGCTACGGGGCCCCCGGGGAGCTGTTTTTT. V is TRBV7-2 and J is TRBJ2-2, with D possibly called TRBD1 or TRBD2 (5 bases each). V was shortened by 4 bases and J by 6 bases, with 9 bases between the two germline ends. Germline CDR1 SGHTA, CDR2 FQGNSA. The CDR3 runs 13 residues. The entire variable domain, with the rest obtained from reference TRBV7-2 and TRBJ2-2, is as follows: GAGVSQSPSNKVTEKGKDVELRCDPISGHTALYWYRQSLGQGLEFLIYFQGNSAPDKSGLPSDRFSAERTGGSVSTLTIQRTQQEDSAVYLCASSYGAPGELFFGEGSRLTVL.

J is TRBJ1-6 and V is TRBV7-2; D gene uncertain. Germline lookup yields CDR1 SGHTA and CDR2 FQGNSA. This CDR3 contains 15 residues. The V and J ends lost 1 base and 7 bases respectively, with 11 bases between them. This chain's CDR3 is CASSLVLDLNSPLHF. CDR3 bases: TGTGCCAGCAGCTTAGTTTTAGACCTAAATTCACCCCTCCACTTT.

This clone was observed once. Here the CDR3 DNA reads TGTGCCAGTACCACGGGCGGGGTACTTCAGCCCCAGCATTTT. Translating gives CASTTGGVLQPQHF. The chain joins TRBV19 to TRBJ1-5; D call uncertain. From germline, CDR1 is LNHDA and CDR2 SQIVND (reference sequence). Deletions cut 7 bases from V and 6 bases from J, with 16 bases between. This CDR3 spans 14 amino acids.

The CDR3 DNA reads as TGTGCCATCAGGGGGACAGGGTCCGGAAACACCATATATTTT. This sequence encodes CAIRGTGSGNTIYF. The V gene is TRBV10-3, the J gene TRBJ1-3, with 9 bases that match TRBD1. Germline V CDR1 and CDR2: ENHRY, SYGVKD. Trimming at V came to 6 bases and at J to 4 bases, leaving 4 bases not matched to a gene. CDR3 length equals 14 residues.

The rearrangement uses TRBV30 and TRBJ2-7; either TRBD1 or TRBD2 may supply D (6 bases each). The ends were cut back, 0 bases at V and 6 bases at J, with 9 bases in the middle. Germline CDR1 and CDR2: GTSNPN and SVGIG (reference sequence). CDR3 size: 12 residues. CDR3 sequence (DNA): TGTGCCTGGAGTGTAGGAGGGGGCGAGCAGTACTTC. This translates into CAWSVGGGEQYF.